This T cell receptor beta chain came from a study of shared clonotypes between healthy human individuals. Turning to this clone: Antigen unknown.

Each subset's genomic DNA was split evenly across several immunoSEQ plates. Generated by immunoSEQ multiplex PCR, the TCRdb table keeps only in-frame clones and is missing some. The profile shows about half a million clones, approximately 85% of them singletons. After removal of 5 bases from V and 6 bases from J, the junction contained 6 bases not matched to a gene. The V gene's germline CDR1 is SGHTA and CDR2 FQGTGA. The CDR3 covers 15 residues. Study-wide points: Blood was the only sampled material, and tissue repertoires likely differ.

Specimen: PBMCs. V usage is TRBV7-3 and J usage is TRBJ2-2; TRBD1 matches 10 bases. This receptor was identified in a woman in her 40s in good health. Some clones in this sample may be carry-over from other donors' samples. The CDR3 DNA reads as TGTGCCAGCAGCCAAAGACAGGGGGCGGCCGGGGAGCTGTTTTTT. Protein: CASSQRQGAAGELFF.